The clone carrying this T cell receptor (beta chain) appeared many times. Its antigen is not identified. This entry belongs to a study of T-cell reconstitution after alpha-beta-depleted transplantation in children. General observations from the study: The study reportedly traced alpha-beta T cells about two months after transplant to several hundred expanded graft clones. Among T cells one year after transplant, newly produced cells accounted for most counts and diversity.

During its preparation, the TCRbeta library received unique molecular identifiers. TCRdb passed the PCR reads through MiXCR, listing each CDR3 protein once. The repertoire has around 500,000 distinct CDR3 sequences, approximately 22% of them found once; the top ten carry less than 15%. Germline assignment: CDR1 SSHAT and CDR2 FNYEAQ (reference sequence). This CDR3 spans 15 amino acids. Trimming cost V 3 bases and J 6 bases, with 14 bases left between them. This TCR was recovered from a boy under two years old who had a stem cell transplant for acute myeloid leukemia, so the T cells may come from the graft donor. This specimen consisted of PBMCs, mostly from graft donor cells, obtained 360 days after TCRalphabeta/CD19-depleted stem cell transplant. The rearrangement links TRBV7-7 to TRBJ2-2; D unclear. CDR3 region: CASSFDPAYAGELFF. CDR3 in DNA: TGTGCCAGCAGCTTTGATCCCGCGTATGCCGGGGAGCTGTTTTTT. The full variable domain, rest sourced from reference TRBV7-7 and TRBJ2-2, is GAGVSQSPRYKVTKRGQDVTLRCDPISSHATLYWYQQALGQGPEFLTYFNYEAQPDKSGLPSDRFSAERPEGSISTLTIQRTEQRDSAMYRCASSFDPAYAGELFFGEGSRLTVL.